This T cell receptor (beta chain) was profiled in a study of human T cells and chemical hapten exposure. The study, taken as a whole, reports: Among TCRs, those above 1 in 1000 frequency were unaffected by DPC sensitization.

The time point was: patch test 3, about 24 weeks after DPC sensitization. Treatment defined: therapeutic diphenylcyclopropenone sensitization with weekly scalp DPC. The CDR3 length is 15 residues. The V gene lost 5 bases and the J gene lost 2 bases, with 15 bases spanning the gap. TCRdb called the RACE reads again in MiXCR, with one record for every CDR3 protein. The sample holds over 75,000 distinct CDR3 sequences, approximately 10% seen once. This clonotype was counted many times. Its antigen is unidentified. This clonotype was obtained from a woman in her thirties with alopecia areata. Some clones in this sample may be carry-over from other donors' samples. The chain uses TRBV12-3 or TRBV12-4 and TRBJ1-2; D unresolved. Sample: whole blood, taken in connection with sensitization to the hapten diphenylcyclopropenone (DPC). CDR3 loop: CASSNPNFRNYGYTF. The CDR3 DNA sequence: TGTGCCAGCAGTAACCCGAATTTCAGGAACTATGGCTACACCTTC.